This T cell receptor beta chain derives from a study of early T cells in non-severe SARS-CoV-2 infection. The TCR library protocol attached unique molecular identifiers to the individual cDNA molecules. TCRdb itself ran the 5' RACE reads through MiXCR, one entry per CDR3 protein. The table lists under 40,000 distinct CDR3 sequences, about 6% of them singletons. Germline CDR1 is SGHTA and CDR2 is FQGNSA. This CDR3 region has 13 residues. Unmatched junction bases numbered 11, after V lost 5 bases and J lost 16 bases. The source of this sequence is an adult who was a healthcare worker with PCR-confirmed SARS-CoV-2 infection or an uninfected control (not recorded which). Sequencing was carried out using whole blood. J is TRBJ2-1 and V is TRBV7-2, with 10 bases lining up with TRBD2. DNA for the CDR3: TGTGCCAGCAGCCCCACGCCTAGCGGGAGTCGTTTCTTC. Amino acid sequence: CASSPTPSGSRFF.